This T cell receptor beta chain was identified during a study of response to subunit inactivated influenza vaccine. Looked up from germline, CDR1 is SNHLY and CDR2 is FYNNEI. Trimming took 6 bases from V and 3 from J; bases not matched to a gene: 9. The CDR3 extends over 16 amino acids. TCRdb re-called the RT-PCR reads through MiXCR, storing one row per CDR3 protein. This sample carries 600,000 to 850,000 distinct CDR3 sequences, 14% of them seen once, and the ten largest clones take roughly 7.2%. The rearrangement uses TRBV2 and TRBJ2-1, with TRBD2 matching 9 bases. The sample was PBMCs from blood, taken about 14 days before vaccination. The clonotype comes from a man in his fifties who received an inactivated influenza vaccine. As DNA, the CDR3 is TGTGCCAGCAGCCACGGAGCTAGCGGGATCTACAATGAGCAGTTCTTC. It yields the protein CASSHGASGIYNEQFF.